This T cell receptor (beta chain) emerged from a study of shared clonotypes between healthy human individuals. Across the whole study: Each donor's CD4 naive and CD4 memory cells filled three plates apiece, CD8 naive two, and CD8 memory one.

CDR3 length: 13 amino acids. Trimming shortened V by 4 bases and J by 9 bases, and 13 bases separated the two germline ends. Per the germline V gene, CDR1 is LGHNA and CDR2 is YSLEER. Sorted-subset replicate PCR reactions were performed with approximately 190 ng DNA, corresponding to about 32,000 T cell genomes. The table came from immunoSEQ multiplex PCR; TCRdb's copy has only in-frame clones and leaves some out. Among about 2 million clones listed, roughly 95% were seen once. Naive-designated CD8 cells lacked CD45RO, were positively enriched for CCR7, and omitted terminally differentiated effector memory CD45RA+ cells.

The gene calls are TRBV4-3 and TRBJ1-5; D is uncertain. The receptor comes from a man aged 18 to 29 in good health. The material sequenced was naive CD8+ T cells sorted from blood. The CDR3 here is CASSPEEGAPQHF. In nucleotides, the CDR3 is TGCGCCAGCAGCCCTGAGGAGGGTGCGCCCCAGCATTTT.